This T cell receptor beta chain was profiled in a study of a mutant IDH1 vaccine in newly diagnosed glioma. Study context: Treated patients showed a male proportion of approximately 62%, a female proportion of around 40%, and a mean age of about 41 years. The timing of visit V12 was week 35, and that of visit V13 was week 47.

Study-wide points: Changes in top peripheral clonotypes did not appear linked to pseudoprogression. Of all patients, around 94% showed vaccine-induced immune responses.

Trimming stripped 6 bases from V and 6 bases from J, with 12 bases between. This CDR3 is 12 amino acids long. Germline CDR1 SNHLY, CDR2 FYNNEI. As for time point: week 35, safety follow-up. Topical imiquimod was applied with each vaccine dose, which held 300 ug of mutant IDH1 20-mer peptide. Assay used: immunoSEQ multiplex PCR; TCRdb lists only in-frame clones, some missing. Of 73,000 or so clones listed, roughly 84% are singletons. Comment on this clone: The antigen is undetermined.

This chain uses TRBV2 with TRBJ2-7; D is unclear. The TCR comes from a man between 18 and 35 years old with glioma. This material consisted of PBMCs, taken from a glioma patient whose treatment included an IDH1 peptide vaccine. The CDR3 reads CASRVQPSEQYF. CDR3 DNA sequence: TGTGCCAGCAGGGTTCAGCCAAGCGAGCAGTACTTC.